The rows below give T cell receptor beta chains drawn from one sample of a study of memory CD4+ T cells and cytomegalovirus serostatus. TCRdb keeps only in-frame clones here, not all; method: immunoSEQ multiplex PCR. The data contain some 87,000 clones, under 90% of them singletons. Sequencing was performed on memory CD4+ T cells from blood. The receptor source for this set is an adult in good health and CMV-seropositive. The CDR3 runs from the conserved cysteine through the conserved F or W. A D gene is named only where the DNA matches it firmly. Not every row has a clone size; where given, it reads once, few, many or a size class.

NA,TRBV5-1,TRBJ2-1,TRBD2,CASSLGAGGLLYNEQFF,TGCGCCAGCAGCTTGGGAGCGGGAGGGCTACTCTACAATGAGCAGTTCTTC
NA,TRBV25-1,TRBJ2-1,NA,CASSTGSNEQFF,TGTGCCAGCAGCACGGGATCTAATGAGCAGTTCTTC
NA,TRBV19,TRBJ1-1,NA,CASSIRGVNTEAFF,TGTGCCAGTAGTATACGAGGAGTGAACACTGAAGCTTTCTTT
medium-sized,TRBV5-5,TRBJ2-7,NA,CASSLSGREDEQYF,TGTGCCAGCAGCTTGTCAGGGAGAGAAGACGAGCAGTACTTC
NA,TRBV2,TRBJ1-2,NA,CASKKEGLGGYTF,TGTGCCAGCAAAAAGGAGGGTCTGGGAGGCTACACCTTC
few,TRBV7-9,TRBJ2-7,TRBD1,CASSFRTPGQAYEQYF,TGTGCCAGCAGCTTTAGGACCCCCGGACAGGCGTACGAGCAGTACTTC
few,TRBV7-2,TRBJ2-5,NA,CASSLALKQETQYF,TGTGCCAGCAGCTTAGCGCTGAAACAAGAGACCCAGTACTTC
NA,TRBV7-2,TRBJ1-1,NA,CASSLYRHTEAFF,TGTGCCAGCAGCTTATACCGACACACTGAAGCTTTCTTT
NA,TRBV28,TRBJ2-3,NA,CAALSQYPTAFTDTQYF,TGTGCCGCCCTCTCCCAGTATCCCACGGCCTTCACAGATACGCAGTATTTT
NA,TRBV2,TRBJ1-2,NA,CASEGNPKDGYTF,TGTGCCAGCGAGGGAAATCCCAAGGATGGCTACACCTTC
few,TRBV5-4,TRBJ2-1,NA,CASSSYEYNEQFF,TGTGCCAGCAGCTCCTACGAATACAATGAGCAGTTCTTC
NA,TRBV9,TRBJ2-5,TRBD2,CASSVGGASGRVETQYF,TGTGCCAGCAGCGTAGGCGGGGCTAGCGGGAGGGTAGAGACCCAGTACTTC
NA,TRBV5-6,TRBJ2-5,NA,CASSLPGGETQYF,TGTGCCAGCAGCTTGCCAGGCGGAGAGACCCAGTACTTC
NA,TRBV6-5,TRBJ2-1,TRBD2,CASSYRGLAGRGEQFF,TGTGCCAGCAGTTACCGGGGACTAGCGGGCAGAGGTGAGCAGTTCTTC
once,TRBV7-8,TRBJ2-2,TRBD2,CASSLSGSGAGELFF,TGTGCCAGCAGCCTCAGCGGGAGTGGGGCCGGGGAGCTGTTTTTT
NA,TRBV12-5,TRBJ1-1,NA,CASGLTGPPNTEAFF,TGTGCTAGTGGTCTAACGGGACCGCCGAACACTGAAGCTTTCTTT
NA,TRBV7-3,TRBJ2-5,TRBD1,CASSLRDRETQYF,TGTGCCAGCAGCTTAAGGGACAGGGAGACCCAGTACTTC
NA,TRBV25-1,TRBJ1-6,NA,CASSGWTDNSPLHF,TGTGCCAGCAGTGGCTGGACGGATAATTCACCCCTCCACTTT
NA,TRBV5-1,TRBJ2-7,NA,CASSLAPDQTYEQYF,TGCGCCAGCAGCTTGGCTCCGGACCAAACCTACGAGCAGTACTTC
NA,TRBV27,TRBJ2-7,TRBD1,CASSLSWTGPYEQYF,TGTGCCAGCAGTTTATCCTGGACAGGGCCCTACGAGCAGTACTTC
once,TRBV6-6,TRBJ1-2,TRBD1,CASSSLEGQGEVLYTF,TGTGCCAGCAGTTCGCTGGAAGGACAGGGAGAAGTCCTCTACACCTTC
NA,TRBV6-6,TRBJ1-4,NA,CASRPTSGLMGEKLFF,TGTGCCAGCAGACCCACCTCAGGGCTAATGGGGGAAAAACTGTTTTTT
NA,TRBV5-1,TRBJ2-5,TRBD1,CASSVGTAQETQYF,TGCGCCAGCAGCGTTGGGACAGCCCAAGAGACCCAGTACTTC
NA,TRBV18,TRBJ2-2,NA,CASSPVEGTGELFF,TGTGCCAGCTCACCAGTGGAGGGGACCGGGGAGCTGTTTTTT
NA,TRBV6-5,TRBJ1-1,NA,CASSYSFTVETEAFF,TGTGCCAGCAGTTACTCTTTTACGGTTGAGACTGAAGCTTTCTTT
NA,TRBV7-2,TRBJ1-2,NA,CASSLERGDGYTF,TGTGCCAGCAGCTTAGAGCGGGGAGATGGCTACACCTTC
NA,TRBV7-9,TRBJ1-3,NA,CASSLAGSSGNTIYF,TGTGCCAGCAGCTTAGCGGGGAGCTCTGGAAACACCATATATTTT
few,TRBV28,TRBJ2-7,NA,CASSSQTPEQYF,TGTGCCAGCAGTTCCCAGACGCCTGAGCAGTACTTC
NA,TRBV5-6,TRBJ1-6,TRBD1,CASSFYRGLDSPLHF,TGTGCCAGCAGCTTTTACAGGGGGCTGGATTCACCCCTCCACTTT
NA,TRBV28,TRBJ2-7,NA,CASSLVSEYRYEQYF,TGTGCCAGCAGTTTAGTTTCTGAGTACCGATACGAGCAGTACTTC
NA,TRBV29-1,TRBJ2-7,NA,CSDLDKSGAYEQYF,TGCAGCGACCTGGACAAGTCAGGGGCCTACGAGCAGTACTTC
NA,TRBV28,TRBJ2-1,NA,CASSSERTLWFF,TGTGCCAGCAGTTCGGAGCGGACGTTATGGTTCTTC
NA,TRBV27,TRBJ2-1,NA,CASSPTPTRLTRYNEQFF,TGTGCCAGCAGTCCGACACCAACCCGACTCACCCGATACAATGAGCAGTTCTTC
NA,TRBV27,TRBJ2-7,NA,CASSRKLGGWDEQYF,TGTGCCAGCAGCCGAAAGCTGGGGGGTTGGGACGAGCAGTACTTC
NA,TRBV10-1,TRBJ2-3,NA,CASSTDTQYF,TGCGCCAGCAGCACAGATACGCAGTATTTT
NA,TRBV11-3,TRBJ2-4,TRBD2,CASSLGGLEDIQYF,TGTGCCAGCAGCTTAGGGGGACTAGAGGACATTCAGTACTTC
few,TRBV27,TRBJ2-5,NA,CASSWGRLSKQETQYF,TGTGCCAGCAGTTGGGGCAGACTGTCCAAACAAGAGACCCAGTACTTC
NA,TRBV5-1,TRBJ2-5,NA,CASSLDGNQETQYF,TGCGCCAGCAGCCTCGATGGGAACCAAGAGACCCAGTACTTC
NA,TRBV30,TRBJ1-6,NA,CAWDAGGSPLHF,TGTGCCTGGGACGCGGGGGGGTCACCCCTCCACTTT
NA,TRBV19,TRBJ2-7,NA,CASSIDGGGSYEQYF,TGTGCCAGTAGTATAGACGGCGGCGGCTCCTACGAGCAGTACTTC
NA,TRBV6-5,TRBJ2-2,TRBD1,CASSLDRGAGELFF,TGTGCCAGCAGTTTGGACAGGGGTGCCGGGGAGCTGTTTTTT
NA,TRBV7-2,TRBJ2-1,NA,CASSLVPLFSYNEQFF,TGTGCCAGCAGCTTAGTGCCTTTGTTCTCCTACAATGAGCAGTTCTTC
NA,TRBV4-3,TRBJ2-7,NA,CASSQTYGGEQYF,TGCGCCAGCAGCCAAACCTACGGAGGCGAGCAGTACTTC
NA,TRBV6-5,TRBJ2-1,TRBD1,CASSYSGTGVYEQFF,TGTGCCAGCAGTTACTCGGGGACAGGGGTCTATGAGCAGTTCTTC
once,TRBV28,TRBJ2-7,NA,CASSFSGSYEQYF,TGTGCCAGCAGTTTTAGCGGTTCCTACGAGCAGTACTTC
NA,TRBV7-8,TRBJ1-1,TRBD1,CASSSGTGGTEAFF,TGTGCCAGCAGCTCGGGGACAGGGGGCACTGAAGCTTTCTTT
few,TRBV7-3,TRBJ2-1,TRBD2,CASRPRETYNEQFF,TGTGCCAGCAGACCGCGGGAGACCTACAATGAGCAGTTCTTC
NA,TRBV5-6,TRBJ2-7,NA,CASSLQGEQYF,TGTGCCAGCAGCTTGCAGGGCGAGCAGTACTTC
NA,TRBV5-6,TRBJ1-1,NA,CASSLYQGNTEAFF,TGTGCCAGCAGCTTGTATCAGGGGAACACTGAAGCTTTCTTT